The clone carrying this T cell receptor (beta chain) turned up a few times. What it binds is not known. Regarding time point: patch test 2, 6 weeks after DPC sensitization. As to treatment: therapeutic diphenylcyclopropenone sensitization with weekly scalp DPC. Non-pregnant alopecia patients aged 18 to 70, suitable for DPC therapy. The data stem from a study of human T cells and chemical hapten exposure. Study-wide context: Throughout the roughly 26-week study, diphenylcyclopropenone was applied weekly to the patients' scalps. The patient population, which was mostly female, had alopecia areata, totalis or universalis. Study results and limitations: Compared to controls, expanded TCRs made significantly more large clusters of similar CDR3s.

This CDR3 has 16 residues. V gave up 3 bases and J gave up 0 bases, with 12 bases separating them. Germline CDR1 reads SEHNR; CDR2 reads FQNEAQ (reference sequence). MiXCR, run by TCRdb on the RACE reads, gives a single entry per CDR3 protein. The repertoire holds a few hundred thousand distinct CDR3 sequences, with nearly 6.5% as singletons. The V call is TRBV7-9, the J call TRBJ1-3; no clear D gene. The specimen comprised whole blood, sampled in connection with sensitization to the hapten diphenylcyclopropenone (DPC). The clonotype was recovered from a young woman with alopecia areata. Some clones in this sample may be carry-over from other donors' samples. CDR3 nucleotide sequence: TGTGCCAGCAGCTTCCTGTTGCATAACTCTGGAAACACCATATATTTT. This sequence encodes CASSFLLHNSGNTIYF.